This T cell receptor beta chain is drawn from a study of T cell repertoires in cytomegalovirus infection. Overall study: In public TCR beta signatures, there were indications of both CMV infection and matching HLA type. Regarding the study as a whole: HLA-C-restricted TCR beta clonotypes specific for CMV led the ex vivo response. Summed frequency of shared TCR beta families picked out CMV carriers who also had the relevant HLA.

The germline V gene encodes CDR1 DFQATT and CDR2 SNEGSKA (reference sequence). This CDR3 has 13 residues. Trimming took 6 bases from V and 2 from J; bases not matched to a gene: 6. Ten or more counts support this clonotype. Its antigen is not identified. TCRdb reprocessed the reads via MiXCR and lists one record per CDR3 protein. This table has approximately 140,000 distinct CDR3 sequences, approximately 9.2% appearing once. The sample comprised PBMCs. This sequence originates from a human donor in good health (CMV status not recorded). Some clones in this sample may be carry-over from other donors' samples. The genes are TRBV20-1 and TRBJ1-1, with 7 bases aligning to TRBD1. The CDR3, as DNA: TGCAGTGCAAAGACAGGGTACAACACTGAAGCTTTCTTT. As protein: CSAKTGYNTEAFF.